This T cell receptor beta chain was documented in a study of blood T cell repertoires in COVID-19. Turning to the study itself: PBMCs, B-cell-depleted T cells, or T cells were the source of the cDNA or gDNA that made up the material.

Those who participated ranged in age from about 18 to 89 years and resided in roughly 26 US areas. Clinical history reported by participants formed the basis on which cohorts were assigned. Germline CDR1 reads SGHRS; CDR2 reads YFSETQ. The V gene lost 0 bases and the J gene lost 4 bases, with 11 bases spanning the gap. The CDR3 has 16 residues. Using immunoSEQ multiplex PCR, the repertoire was profiled, and TCRdb retains in-frame clones only, with some absent. The sample gives more than 250,000 clones, around 87% of which show up once; about 5.7% is in the top ten. The sample taken for sequencing was PBMCs or T cells enriched from blood (not recorded which). The chain combines TRBV5-1 with TRBJ1-6; D possibly corresponds to TRBD1 (5 bases). The sequence was obtained from a woman aged 30 to 39 who had recovered from COVID-19. This CDR3 is CASSLGGTPYNSPLHF. In DNA, the CDR3 is TGCGCCAGCAGCTTGGGAGGGACTCCTTATAATTCACCCCTCCACTTT.